This T cell receptor beta chain was sequenced for a study of CD4 T cells in relation to SARS-CoV-2 and coronaviruses. Overall study: PBMCs were cultured with antigen for roughly 11 days before TCR beta sequencing. The HLA restriction of the shared crossreactive spike epitopes was mapped.

CD4+ T cells from unexposed donors were obtained before the COVID-19 pandemic (2011-2018). After ten to eleven days of culture, CD4+ T cells were isolated. Unexposed-donor CD4+ T cells were probed with SARS-CoV-2 S/N and four cold-coronavirus spikes, cells permitting. Germline CDR1 SNHLY, CDR2 FYNNEI. V shed 6 bases and J 1 base; nucleotides not matched to a gene: 9. This CDR3 is 16 amino acids long. Clones were sequenced by immunoSEQ multiplex PCR, and TCRdb holds only the in-frame ones, with some missing. Of 15,000 to 18,000 clones listed, approximately 73% are singletons. Comment on this clone: What it recognizes is unknown.

Sequenced sample: CD4+ T cells from PBMCs, cultured in vitro. The sequence was obtained from a human donor in good health. This chain links TRBV2 with TRBJ1-5; 7 nucleotides match TRBD1. The CDR3 here is CASRATGLVSNQPQHF. In nucleotides, the CDR3 is TGTGCCAGCAGAGCGACAGGGTTAGTAAGCAATCAGCCCCAGCATTTT.